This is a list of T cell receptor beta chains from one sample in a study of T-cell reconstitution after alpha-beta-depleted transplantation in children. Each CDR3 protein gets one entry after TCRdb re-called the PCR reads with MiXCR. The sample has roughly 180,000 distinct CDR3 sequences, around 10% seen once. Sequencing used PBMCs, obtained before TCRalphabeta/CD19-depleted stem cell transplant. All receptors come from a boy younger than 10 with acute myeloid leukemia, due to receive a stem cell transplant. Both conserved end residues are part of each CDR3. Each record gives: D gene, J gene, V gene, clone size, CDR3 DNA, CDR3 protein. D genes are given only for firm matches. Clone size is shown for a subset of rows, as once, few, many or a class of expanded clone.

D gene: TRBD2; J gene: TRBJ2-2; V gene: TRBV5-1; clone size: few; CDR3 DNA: TGCGCCAGCAACAGGCGGGAGGCGTCCGGGGAGCTGTTTTTT; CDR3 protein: CASNRREASGELFF
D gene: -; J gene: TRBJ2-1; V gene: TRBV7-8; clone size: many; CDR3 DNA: TGTGCCAGCAGCTTAGTCGCGGGTGAGCAGTTCTTC; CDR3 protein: CASSLVAGEQFF
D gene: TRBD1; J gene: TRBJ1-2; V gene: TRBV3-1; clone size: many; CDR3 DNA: TGTGCCAGCAGCCGGGACAGGTATGGCTACACCTTC; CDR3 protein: CASSRDRYGYTF
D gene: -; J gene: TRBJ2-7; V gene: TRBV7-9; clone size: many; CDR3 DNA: TGTGCCAGCAGCTTAGACACTGCCTACGAGCAGTACTTC; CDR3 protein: CASSLDTAYEQYF
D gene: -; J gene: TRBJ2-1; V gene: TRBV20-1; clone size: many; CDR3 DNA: TGCAGTGCTAGAGGTGCGCAGGGGCGGGCCAATGAGCAGTTCTTC; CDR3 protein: CSARGAQGRANEQFF
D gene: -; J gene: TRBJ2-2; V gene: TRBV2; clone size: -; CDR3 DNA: TGTGCCAGCAGCACAGGGACTGGCGGGAGCCCTAGGGACACCGGGGAGCTGTTTTTT; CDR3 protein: CASSTGTGGSPRDTGELFF
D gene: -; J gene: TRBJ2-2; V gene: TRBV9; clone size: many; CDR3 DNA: TGTGCCAGCAGCCAGGACAGTTACACCGGGGAGCTGTTTTTT; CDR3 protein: CASSQDSYTGELFF
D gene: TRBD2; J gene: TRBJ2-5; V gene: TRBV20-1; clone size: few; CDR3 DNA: TGCAGTGCTCGGGGCGGGGGGGCGGAGACCCAGTACTTC; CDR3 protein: CSARGGGAETQYF
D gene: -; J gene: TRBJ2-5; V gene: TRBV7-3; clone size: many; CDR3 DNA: TGTGCCAGCAGTAAACTACCGGACAGTCAAGAGACCCAGTACTTC; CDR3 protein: CASSKLPDSQETQYF
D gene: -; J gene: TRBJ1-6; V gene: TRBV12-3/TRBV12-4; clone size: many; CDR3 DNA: TGTGCCAGCAGTTTAGCACGCAGCAGGAATTCACCCCTCCACTTT; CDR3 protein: CASSLARSRNSPLHF
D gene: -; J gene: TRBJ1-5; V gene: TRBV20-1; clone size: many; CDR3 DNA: TGCAGTGCTAGAAGGGCAGATTTGAATCAGCCCCAGCATTTT; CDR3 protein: CSARRADLNQPQHF
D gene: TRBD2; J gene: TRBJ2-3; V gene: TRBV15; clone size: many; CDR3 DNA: TGTGCCACCAGCAGAGATCAGTACGAGCGGGAAGTAACAGATACGCAGTATTTT; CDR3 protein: CATSRDQYEREVTDTQYF
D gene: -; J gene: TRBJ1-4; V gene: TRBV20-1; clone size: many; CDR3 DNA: TGCAGTGCCCCGCCGCCAGGTTCAACTAATGAAAAACTGTTTTTT; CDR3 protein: CSAPPPGSTNEKLFF
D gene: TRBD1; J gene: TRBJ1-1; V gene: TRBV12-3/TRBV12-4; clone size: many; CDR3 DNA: TGTGCCAGCGAAGGGACAGGGGTGAACACTGAAGCTTTCTTT; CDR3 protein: CASEGTGVNTEAFF